This TCR beta chain was observed in a study of cytomegalovirus exposure and HLA in healthy donors (dated by TCRdb to about 2017). For context, the study as a whole: In an earlier analysis of 587 of the donors, approximately 300 Gb of sequence data and 120 million or so unique TCR beta sequences from 180 million or so T cells were reported. An early release covering just under 650 HLA-typed donors comprised about 300 gigabases of sequencing data and approximately 85 million unique TCR sequences. Among the roughly 400 genotyped donors, approximately 76% belonged to the genetic ancestry cluster associated with self-reported Caucasian donors. The study was designed to test whether signatures of past pathogen exposure could be identified by cataloging public T cell receptors. Using immunosequencing, the study profiled T cell repertoires from roughly 650 subjects and related those repertoires to cytomegalovirus serostatus. Besides the first cohort of around 700 subjects, a separate validation cohort made up of over 95 different subjects was used. High-throughput TCR immunosequencing, statistical association of individual TCRs with disease status, and machine learning were combined to predict cytomegalovirus infection status. In a later analysis, previously published TCR beta repertoires from 666 donors were re-analyzed and high-resolution HLA genotyping was added so that TCR occurrence patterns could be studied. Rather than using new phenotypic data, the later analysis identified candidate immune exposures from TCR beta sequences and from how often those sequences occurred across donors. In an earlier analysis of 587 of the donors, high-throughput TCR beta sequencing was used to judge whether each TCR beta V gene segment behaved as functional or pseudogenic. Alongside the repertoire data, information on donor age, sex, ethnicity and CMV serostatus was compiled. A later genetic analysis took genome-wide SNP genotypes for about 65% of the 666 donors and used that subset as a discovery cohort. All discovery cohort repertoires had been generated on a single sequencing platform. Class I and class II HLA loci were covered by the typing at four-digit resolution. Typing coverage differed by locus: A, B, C, DRB1 and DQB1 were typed in roughly 620-630 donors, DQA1 in approximately 520, DPA1 in 606, and DPB1 in about 450. About five DR-DQ haplotypes were treated as single units for association and clustering because of strong linkage in the cohort. Across about 370 genotyped donors of the cohort, an average of approximately 200,000 unique TCR beta nucleotide sequences per donor were sequenced, and roughly 17% of those sequences were non-productive.

The paper's findings and limits, for the study overall: Because HLA typing was missing for some donors at each locus, association tests included only the typed subset. Assigning TCR associations to individual alleles was difficult when HLA alleles, especially DR and DQ, strongly co-occurred. Linkage disequilibrium might explain the correlated functional status among segregating V segments, but an unknown experimental factor could not be excluded. An earlier analysis of several hundred of the donors showed that most TCR beta V segments appeared in productive rearrangements either about 87% or about 30% of the time, which broadly matched IMGT annotations. The classifier was reported to diagnose cytomegalovirus status with high specificity and sensitivity in both the original cohort and the validation cohort. The cohort was sequenced for TCR beta chains only, and without alpha or paired-chain data the features that could be detected were limited. A later analysis reported that several top co-occurrence clusters appeared linked to parvovirus B19, influenza, CMV and Epstein-Barr virus. A further reported finding was that TCR beta sequences accurately predicted the HLA-A and HLA-B alleles for most subjects in the first cohort. A group of highly shared sequence variants was considered likely to be a technical artifact of the sequencing pipeline. V-gene and J-gene trimming of TCR beta chains was associated with a missense DCLRE1C variant in a later genetic analysis, and the association was replicated in an independent cohort. Sequencing depth was assumed to be roughly uniform across donors in the presence/absence analyses, though that assumption may not hold. A later genetic analysis reported fewer N-insertions in productive TCRs among donors in an Asian-associated ancestry cluster than the roughly 620-donor mean. Over 15 rarely observed V segments, including chromosome 9 orphons, were excluded from the earlier analysis of approximately 500 of the donors because counts were too low. It was suggested by the authors that the approach could potentially be generalized to other disease states and immunological phenotypes. A few of the identified cytomegalovirus-associated TCR beta chains were confirmed in vitro to be specific for cytomegalovirus antigens. Most TCR sequences were seen in very few donors, while some public TCRs were found in many individuals. Specific HLA alleles were associated with roughly 16,000 TCR beta sequences at a false discovery rate of 0.05 in a later analysis. CMV serostatus was the only immune exposure information available for the cohort. In a later analysis, HLA-associated TCR beta chains showed more clonal expansion and lower generation probabilities than non-associated chains that were equally common. Some IMGT-functional V segments, including TRBV6-2 and TRBV6-3, could not be distinguished by the 87-base-pair reads and were therefore excluded. In a later analysis, TCR association rates were found to vary across HLA loci, with the most associated TCRs seen for DRB1 alleles and the fewest for HLA-C alleles. According to a later analysis, most CMV-associated TCR beta chains appeared to be HLA-restricted, and the HLA associations seemed to be driven largely by CMV exposure. The study listed 150 to 200 TCR beta chains as associated with cytomegalovirus.

The cohort comprised fewer than 750 healthy bone marrow donors. At the time of sampling, all cohort members were nominally healthy, though unrecorded immune exposures were likely present. The donor tested CMV seropositive, placing the donor among the 289 seropositive members of the cohort. A peripheral blood sample was provided by each donor, and peripheral blood mononuclear cells were used for TCR beta sequencing. Genomic DNA extraction from the blood cell samples was performed with the Qiagen DNeasy Blood Extraction Kit. Libraries were constructed by the immunoSEQ multiplex PCR assay. For the multiplex PCR, a mixture combining 60 forward primers for TCR Vbeta segments and 13 reverse primers for TCR Jbeta segments was used. A multiplex PCR assay on genomic DNA amplified the CDR3 region of rearranged TCR beta genes. Amplified TCR beta libraries were sequenced as 87-base-pair reads on the Illumina HiSeq System. The paper's processing steps were these. Across the 666 repertoires, a later analysis counted some 81 million unique TCR beta chains, some 11 million of which were shared by at least two donors. To remove PCR and sequencing errors, raw reads were error-corrected and collapsed into unique sequences using a nearest-neighbor algorithm that merged closely related sequences. V, D and J gene segments were assigned by aligning CDR3 sequences to IMGT reference sequences. For a sequence to be retained, a match of at least six nucleotides to both a V gene segment and a J gene segment was required. A rearrangement counted as productive if the CDR3 had no stop codons and remained in frame with V and J, and every other rearrangement counted as non-productive. CDR3 was defined according to IMGT convention as the region running from the second conserved V-encoded cysteine to the conserved J-encoded phenylalanine. The earlier analysis of about 620 of the donors excluded sequences that lacked an unambiguous match to a single V gene segment. In an earlier analysis of approximately 590 of the donors, V segments were called functional above 56.7% productive rearrangements and were called segregating when the between-donor standard deviation exceeded 5%. A statistical classification framework was developed to diagnose cytomegalovirus status using the catalog of TCR beta chain sequences. A later analysis assigned V and J genes by comparing TCR nucleotide sequences with IMGT/GENE-DB human TR gene sequences. Using the TCRdist pipeline, a later analysis assigned CDR3 sequences along with most-parsimonious VDJ recombination scenarios. In a later analysis, each TCR beta chain was defined by its CDR3 amino acid sequence together with its V-gene family, and reads lacking a unique V-gene family were excluded. To address suspected cross-contamination and a sequencing artifact, a later analysis removed a few hundred highly shared, low-generation-probability nucleotide sequences. A later analysis calculated a clonal expansion index for each public chain from normalized within-repertoire ranks of inferred template counts. In a later analysis, generation probabilities were computed using a VDJ recombination model fitted to out-of-frame rearrangements, and the results were checked against IGoR. Hypergeometric tests were used in a later analysis to score TCR-TCR, TCR-HLA and TCR-CMV co-occurrence, with a repertoire-size bias correction applied to the TCR pairs. A later analysis estimated false discovery rates by permuting HLA or CMV assignments 20 times. In a later analysis, co-occurring TCRs were grouped using DBSCAN, with TCRdist sequence similarity added in when clustering inside HLA-allele-positive subsets. Co-occurrence clustering excluded repertoires with fewer than 30,000 or more than 120,000 public chains, plus five with anomalous nucleotide sharing. TCRdb took this table from immuneACCESS and kept in-frame rearrangements with V and J called. Such tables lack part of the clones; where checked against another copy, unresolved V genes explain under half of the gap, and the rest is unexplained. V, J and clone size derive from that table, while D and trimming were established from the DNA sequence. This sample gives approximately 74,000 clones in total; less than 80% of them show up just once. The ten largest account for approximately 7.8% of the sample.

Counted from cysteine to phenylalanine, this CDR3 has 18 amino acids. The CDR3 DNA has 54 bases and is translated from base 1. Taken from the germline V gene, the CDR1 and CDR2 loops are SGDLS and YYNGEE. Here V drops 3 bases and J drops 6 bases, and the junction holds 14 bases not matched to any gene. In regard to this clone: Its binding antigen is unknown. Base quality data are lacking; no much larger clone is found one base away.

What was sequenced was PBMCs. This receptor was taken from a man aged 60 to 69 in good health and CMV-seropositive. The rearranged segments are TRBV9 and TRBJ2-4; 11 nucleotides in the junction match TRBD1. The base sequence is TGTGCCAGCAGCGACGGGGACAGGGGGGCGTTTGCCCCAAACATTCAGTACTTC. This is translated as CASSDGDRGAFAPNIQYF.